This T cell receptor (beta chain) appears in the sequencing data of a study of control samples from healthy donors and cancer patients. Measured with immunoSEQ multiplex PCR; TCRdb has only the in-frame clones, and not every one. This table holds roughly 80,000 clones, nearly 90% found once. CDR3 length: 19 residues. J gave up 0 bases and V 2 bases, and 5 bases lay outside the gene matches. The germline gives CDR1 SGHRS, CDR2 YFSETQ. The chain carries TRBV5-1 and TRBJ2-1; the match to TRBD2 covers 16 bases. The origin of this receptor is a woman aged 45 to 65 in good health. The sequencing input was blood. The chain's CDR3 is CASSFPGTSGGASYNEQFF. The DNA for the CDR3 is TGCGCCAGCAGCTTTCCCGGGACTAGCGGGGGGGCCTCCTACAATGAGCAGTTCTTC.